Described below is a single T cell receptor (beta chain) sequence and its context. The entry originates in a study of T-cell reconstitution after alpha-beta-depleted transplantation in children. Researchers prepared the TCRbeta library using unique molecular identifiers, the study reports. Each CDR3 protein gets one entry after TCRdb re-called the PCR reads with MiXCR. The sample has 420,000 or so distinct CDR3 sequences; about 11% are singletons. The V end was cut by 0 bases, the J end by 7 bases, with 21 bases between. CDR1 MGHRA and CDR2 YSYEKL come from the germline V gene. The CDR3 spans 17 residues.

The clonotype originates from a human donor who donated a stem cell graft to a child with acute myeloid leukemia. The chain is built from TRBV4-1 and TRBJ2-5; no reliable D call. This specimen was PBMCs from the stem cell graft donor, taken from the stem cell graft. The CDR3 protein is CASSQDAGPGLRVTQYF. The CDR3 DNA follows: TGCGCCAGCAGCCAAGATGCCGGACCGGGCCTCCGAGTGACCCAGTACTTC.